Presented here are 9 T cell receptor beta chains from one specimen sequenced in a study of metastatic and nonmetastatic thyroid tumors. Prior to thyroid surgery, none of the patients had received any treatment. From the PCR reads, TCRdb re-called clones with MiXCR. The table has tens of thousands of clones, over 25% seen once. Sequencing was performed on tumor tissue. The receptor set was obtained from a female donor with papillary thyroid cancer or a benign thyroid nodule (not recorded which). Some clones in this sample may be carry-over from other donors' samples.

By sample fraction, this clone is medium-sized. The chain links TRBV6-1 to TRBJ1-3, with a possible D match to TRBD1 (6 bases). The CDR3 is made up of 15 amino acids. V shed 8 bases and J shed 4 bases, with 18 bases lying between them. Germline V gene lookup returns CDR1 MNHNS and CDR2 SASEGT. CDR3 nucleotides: TGTGCCAGCTTGTTTTTTGGGGGCAAAGGAAACACCATATATTTT. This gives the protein CASLFFGGKGNTIYF.

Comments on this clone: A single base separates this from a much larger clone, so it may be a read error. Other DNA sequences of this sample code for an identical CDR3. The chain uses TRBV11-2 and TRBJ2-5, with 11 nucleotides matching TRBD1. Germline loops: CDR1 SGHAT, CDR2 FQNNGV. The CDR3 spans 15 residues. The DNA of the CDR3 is TGTGTGAGCAGCCCTGGACAGGGGGCGGTCGAGACCCAGTACTTC. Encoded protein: CVSSPGQGAVETQYF.

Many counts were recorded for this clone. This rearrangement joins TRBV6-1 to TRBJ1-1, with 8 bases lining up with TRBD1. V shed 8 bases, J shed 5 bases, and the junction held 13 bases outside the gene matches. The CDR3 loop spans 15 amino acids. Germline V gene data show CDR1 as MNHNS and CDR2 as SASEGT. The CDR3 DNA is TGTGCCAGCGGAGGGGCAGGGGGCGCGAGGACTGAAGCTTTCTTT. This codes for CASGGAGGARTEAFF.

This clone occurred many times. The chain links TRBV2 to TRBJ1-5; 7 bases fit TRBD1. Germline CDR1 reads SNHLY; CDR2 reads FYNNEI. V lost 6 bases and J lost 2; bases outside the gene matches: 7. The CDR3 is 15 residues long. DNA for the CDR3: TGTGCCAGCAGAGAGGGGGCTGCGGGCAATCAGCCCCAGCATTTT. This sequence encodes CASREGAAGNQPQHF. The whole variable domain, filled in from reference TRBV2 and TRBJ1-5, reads EPEVTQTPSHQVTQMGQEVILRCVPISNHLYFYWYRQILGQKVEFLVSFYNNEISEKSEIFDDQFSVERPDGSNFTLKIRSTKLEDSAMYFCASREGAAGNQPQHFGDGTRLSIL.

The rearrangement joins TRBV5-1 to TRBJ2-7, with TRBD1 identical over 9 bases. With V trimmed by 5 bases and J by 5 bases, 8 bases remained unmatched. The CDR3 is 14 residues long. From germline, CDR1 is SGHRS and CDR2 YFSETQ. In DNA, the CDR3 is TGCGCCAGCAGTTCCGGGACAGGGAACCACGAGCAGTACTTC. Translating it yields CASSSGTGNHEQYF. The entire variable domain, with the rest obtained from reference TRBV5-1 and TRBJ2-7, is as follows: KAGVTQTPRYLIKTRGQQVTLSCSPISGHRSVSWYQQTPGQGLQFLFEYFSETQRNKGNFPGRFSGRQFSNSRSEMNVSTLELGDSALYLCASSSGTGNHEQYFGPGTRLTVT.

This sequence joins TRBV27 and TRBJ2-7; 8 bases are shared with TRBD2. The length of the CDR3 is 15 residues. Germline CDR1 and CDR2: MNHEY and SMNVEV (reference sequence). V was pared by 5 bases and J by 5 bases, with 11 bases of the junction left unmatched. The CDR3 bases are TGTGCCAGCAGTCCACACTCCGGGGGGGCTCACGAGCAGTACTTC. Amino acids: CASSPHSGGAHEQYF.

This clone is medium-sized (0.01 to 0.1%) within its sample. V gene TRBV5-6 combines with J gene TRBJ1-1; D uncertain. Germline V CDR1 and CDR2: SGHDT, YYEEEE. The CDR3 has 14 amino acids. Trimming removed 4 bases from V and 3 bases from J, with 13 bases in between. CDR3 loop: CASSADARDTEAFF. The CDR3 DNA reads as TGTGCCAGCAGCGCCGACGCAAGGGACACTGAAGCTTTCTTT.

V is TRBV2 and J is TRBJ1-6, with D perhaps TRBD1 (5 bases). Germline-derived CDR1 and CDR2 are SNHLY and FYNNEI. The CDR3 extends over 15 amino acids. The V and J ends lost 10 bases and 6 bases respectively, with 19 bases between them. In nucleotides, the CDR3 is TGTGCCATCACACGACAGCCCGGAACTAATTCACCCCTCCACTTT. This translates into CAITRQPGTNSPLHF.

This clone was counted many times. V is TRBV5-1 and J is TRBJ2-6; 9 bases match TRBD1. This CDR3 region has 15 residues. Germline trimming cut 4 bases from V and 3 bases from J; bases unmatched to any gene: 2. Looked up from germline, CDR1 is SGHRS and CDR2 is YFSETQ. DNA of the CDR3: TGCGCCAGCAGCAACAGGGGGCGTGGGGCCAACGTCCTGACTTTC. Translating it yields CASSNRGRGANVLTF.